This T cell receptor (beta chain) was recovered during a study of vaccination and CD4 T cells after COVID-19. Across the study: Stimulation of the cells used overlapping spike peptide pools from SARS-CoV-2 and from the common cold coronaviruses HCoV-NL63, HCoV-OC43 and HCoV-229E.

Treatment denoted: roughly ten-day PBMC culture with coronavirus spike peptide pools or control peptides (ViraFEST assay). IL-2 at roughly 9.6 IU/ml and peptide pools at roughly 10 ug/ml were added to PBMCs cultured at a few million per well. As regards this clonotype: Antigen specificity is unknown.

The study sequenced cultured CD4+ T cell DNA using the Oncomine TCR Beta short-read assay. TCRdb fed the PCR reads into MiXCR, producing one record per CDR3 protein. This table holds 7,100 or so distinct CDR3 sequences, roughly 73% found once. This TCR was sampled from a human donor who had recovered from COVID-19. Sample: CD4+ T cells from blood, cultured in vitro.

The DNA for the CDR3 is TGTGCCACCAGCACCAGGGGGGGAGTATACGAGCAGTACTTC. Its translation is CATSTRGGVYEQYF. The chain employs TRBV15 and TRBJ2-7; perhaps D is TRBD1 or TRBD2 (7 bases each). The CDR3 is 14 residues long. In germline, CDR1 is LNHNV, CDR2 YYDKDF (reference sequence). V lost 4 bases and J 4 bases, leaving 14 bases between the germline ends.